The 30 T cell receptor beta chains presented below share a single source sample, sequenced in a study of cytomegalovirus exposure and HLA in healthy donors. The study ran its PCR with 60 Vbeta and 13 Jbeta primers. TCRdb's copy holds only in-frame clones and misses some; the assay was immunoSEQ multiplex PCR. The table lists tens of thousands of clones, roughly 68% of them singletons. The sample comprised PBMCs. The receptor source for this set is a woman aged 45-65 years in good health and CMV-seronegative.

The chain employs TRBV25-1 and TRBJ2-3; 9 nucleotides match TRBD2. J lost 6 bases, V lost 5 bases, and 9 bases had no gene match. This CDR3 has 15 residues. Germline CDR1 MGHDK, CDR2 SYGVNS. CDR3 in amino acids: CASSQGLASMDTQYF. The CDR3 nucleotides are TGTGCCAGCAGTCAGGGACTAGCCTCTATGGATACGCAGTATTTT.

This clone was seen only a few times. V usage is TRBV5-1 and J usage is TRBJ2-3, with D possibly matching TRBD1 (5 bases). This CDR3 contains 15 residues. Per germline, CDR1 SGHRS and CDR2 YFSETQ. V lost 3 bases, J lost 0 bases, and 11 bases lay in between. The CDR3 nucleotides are TGCGCCAGCAGCTCGCAGGGATCTAGCACAGATACGCAGTATTTT. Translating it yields CASSSQGSSTDTQYF.

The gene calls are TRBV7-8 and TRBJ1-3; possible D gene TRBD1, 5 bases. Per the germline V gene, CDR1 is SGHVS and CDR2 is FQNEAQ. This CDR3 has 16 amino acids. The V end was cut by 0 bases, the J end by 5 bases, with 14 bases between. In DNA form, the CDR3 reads TGTGCCAGCAGCTTAGCGGGGAGGGGACTACGAAACACCATATATTTT. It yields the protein CASSLAGRGLRNTIYF.

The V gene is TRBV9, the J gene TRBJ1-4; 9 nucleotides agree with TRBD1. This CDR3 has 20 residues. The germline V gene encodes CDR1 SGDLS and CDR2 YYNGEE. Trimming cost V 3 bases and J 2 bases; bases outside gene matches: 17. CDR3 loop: CASSAGPGTGKFSTNEKLFF. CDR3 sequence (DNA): TGTGCCAGCAGCGCCGGCCCCGGGACAGGGAAATTTTCGACTAATGAAAAACTGTTTTTT.

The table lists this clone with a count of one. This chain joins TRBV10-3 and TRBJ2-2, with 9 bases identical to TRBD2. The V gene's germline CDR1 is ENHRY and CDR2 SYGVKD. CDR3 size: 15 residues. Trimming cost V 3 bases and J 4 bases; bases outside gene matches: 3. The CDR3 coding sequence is TGTGCCATCAGTGACCTAGCGGGGTCCACCGGGGAGCTGTTTTTT. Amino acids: CAISDLAGSTGELFF.

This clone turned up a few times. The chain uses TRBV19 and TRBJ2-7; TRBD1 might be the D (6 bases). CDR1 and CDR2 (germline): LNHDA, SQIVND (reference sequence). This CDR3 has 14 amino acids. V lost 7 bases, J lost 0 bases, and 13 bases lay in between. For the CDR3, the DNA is TGTGCCAGTACCACCCAGGGGAGCTCCTACGAGCAGTACTTC. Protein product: CASTTQGSSYEQYF. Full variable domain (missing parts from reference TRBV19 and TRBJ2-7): DGGITQSPKYLFRKEGQNVTLSCEQNLNHDAMYWYRQDPGQGLRLIYYSQIVNDFQKGDIAEGYSVSREKKESFPLTVTSAQKNPTAFYLCASTTQGSSYEQYFGPGTRLTVT.

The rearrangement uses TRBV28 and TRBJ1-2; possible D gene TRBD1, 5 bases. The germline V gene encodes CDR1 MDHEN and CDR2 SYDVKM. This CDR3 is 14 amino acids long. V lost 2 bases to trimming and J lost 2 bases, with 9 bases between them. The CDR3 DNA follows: TGTGCCAGCAGTTTAGACGACAGAAACTATGGCTACACCTTC. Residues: CASSLDDRNYGYTF.

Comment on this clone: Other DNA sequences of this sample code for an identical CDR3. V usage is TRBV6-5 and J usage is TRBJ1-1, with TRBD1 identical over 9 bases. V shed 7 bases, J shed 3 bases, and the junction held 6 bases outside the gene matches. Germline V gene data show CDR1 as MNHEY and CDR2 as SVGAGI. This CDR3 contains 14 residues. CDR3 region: CASISGTGYTEAFF. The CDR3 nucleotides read TGTGCCAGCATCTCCGGGACAGGGTACACTGAAGCTTTCTTT.

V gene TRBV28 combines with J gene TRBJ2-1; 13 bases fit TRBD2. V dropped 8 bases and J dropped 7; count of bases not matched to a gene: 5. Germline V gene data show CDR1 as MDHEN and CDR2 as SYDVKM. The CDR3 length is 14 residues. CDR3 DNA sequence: TGTGCCAGCGGCACTAGCGGGAGGGGGAATGAGCAGTTCTTC. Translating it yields CASGTSGRGNEQFF. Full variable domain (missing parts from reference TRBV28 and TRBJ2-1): DVKVTQSSRYLVKRTGEKVFLECVQDMDHENMFWYRQDPGLGLRLIYFSYDVKMKEKGDIPEGYSVSREKKERFSLILESASTNQTSMYLCASGTSGRGNEQFFGPGTRLTVL.

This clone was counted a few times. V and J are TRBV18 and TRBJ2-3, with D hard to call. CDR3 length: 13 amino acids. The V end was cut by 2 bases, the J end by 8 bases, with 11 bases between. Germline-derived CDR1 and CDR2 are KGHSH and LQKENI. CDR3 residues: CASSPSGVATQYF. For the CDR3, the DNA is TGTGCCAGCTCACCATCGGGTGTAGCTACGCAGTATTTT.

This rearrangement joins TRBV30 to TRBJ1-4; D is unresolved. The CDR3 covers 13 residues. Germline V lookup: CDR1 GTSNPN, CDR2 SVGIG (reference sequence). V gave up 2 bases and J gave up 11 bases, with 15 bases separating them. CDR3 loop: CAWSWSGEGKLFF. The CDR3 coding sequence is TGTGCCTGGAGTTGGAGTGGGGAGGGCAAACTGTTTTTT.

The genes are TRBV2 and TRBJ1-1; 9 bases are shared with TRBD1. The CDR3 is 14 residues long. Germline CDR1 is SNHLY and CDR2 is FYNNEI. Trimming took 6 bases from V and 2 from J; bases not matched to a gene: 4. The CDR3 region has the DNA TGTGCCAGCAGGACAGGGGGATCTAACACTGAAGCTTTCTTT. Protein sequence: CASRTGGSNTEAFF.

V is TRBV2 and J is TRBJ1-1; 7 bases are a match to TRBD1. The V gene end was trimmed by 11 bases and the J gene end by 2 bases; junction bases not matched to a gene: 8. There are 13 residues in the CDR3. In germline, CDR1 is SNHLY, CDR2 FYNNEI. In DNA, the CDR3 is TGTGCCGGCCAAGGGACAGCTAACACTGAAGCTTTCTTT. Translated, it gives CAGQGTANTEAFF.

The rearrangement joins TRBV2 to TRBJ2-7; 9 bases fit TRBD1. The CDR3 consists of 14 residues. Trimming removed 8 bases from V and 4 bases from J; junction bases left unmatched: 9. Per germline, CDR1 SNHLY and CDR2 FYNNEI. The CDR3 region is CASGGRDRVYEQYF. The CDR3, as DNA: TGTGCCAGCGGGGGCCGGGACAGGGTTTACGAGCAGTACTTC. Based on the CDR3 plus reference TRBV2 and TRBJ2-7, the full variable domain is EPEVTQTPSHQVTQMGQEVILRCVPISNHLYFYWYRQILGQKVEFLVSFYNNEISEKSEIFDDQFSVERPDGSNFTLKIRSTKLEDSAMYFCASGGRDRVYEQYFGPGTRLTVT.

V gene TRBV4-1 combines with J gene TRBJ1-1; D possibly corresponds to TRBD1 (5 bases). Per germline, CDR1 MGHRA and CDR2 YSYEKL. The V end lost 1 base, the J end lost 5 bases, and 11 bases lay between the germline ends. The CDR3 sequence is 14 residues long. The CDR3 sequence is CASSQAQGGTEAFF. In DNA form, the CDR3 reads TGCGCCAGCAGCCAAGCTCAGGGTGGGACTGAAGCTTTCTTT.

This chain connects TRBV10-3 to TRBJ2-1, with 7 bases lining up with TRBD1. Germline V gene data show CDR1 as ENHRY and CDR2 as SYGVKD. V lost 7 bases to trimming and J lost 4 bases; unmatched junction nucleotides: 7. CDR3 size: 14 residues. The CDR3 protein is CAITRDSFYNEQFF. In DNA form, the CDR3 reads TGTGCCATCACCCGGGACAGTTTTTACAATGAGCAGTTCTTC.

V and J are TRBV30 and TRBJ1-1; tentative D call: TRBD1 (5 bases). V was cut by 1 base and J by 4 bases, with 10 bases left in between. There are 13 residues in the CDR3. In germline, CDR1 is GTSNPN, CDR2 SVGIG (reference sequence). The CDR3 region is CAWSEQGITEAFF. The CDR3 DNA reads TGTGCCTGGAGTGAGCAGGGCATCACTGAAGCTTTCTTT.

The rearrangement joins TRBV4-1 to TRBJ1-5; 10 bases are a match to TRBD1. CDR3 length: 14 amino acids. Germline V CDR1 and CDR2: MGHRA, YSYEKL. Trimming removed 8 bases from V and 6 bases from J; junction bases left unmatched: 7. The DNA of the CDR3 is TGCGCCAGCCGAAGACAGGGGGCCGGTCAGCCCCAGCATTTT. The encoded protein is CASRRQGAGQPQHF.

The CDR3 bases are TGTGCCTGGAGTTGGGGGGTGGGCCCCTACGAGCAGTACTTC. It is translated as CAWSWGVGPYEQYF. The V and J genes are TRBV30 and TRBJ2-7, with a possible D match to TRBD2 (6 bases). The length of the CDR3 is 14 residues. Between the trimmed V and J ends, which lost 2 bases and 2 bases, there was a span of 13 bases. The germline V gene has CDR1 GTSNPN and CDR2 SVGIG (reference sequence).

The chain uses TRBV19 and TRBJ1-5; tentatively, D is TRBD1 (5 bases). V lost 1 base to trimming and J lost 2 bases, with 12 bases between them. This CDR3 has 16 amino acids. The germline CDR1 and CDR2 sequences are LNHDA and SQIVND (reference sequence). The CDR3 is CASSIVGGFGNQPQHF. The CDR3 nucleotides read TGTGCCAGTAGTATAGTCGGGGGATTTGGCAATCAGCCCCAGCATTTT.

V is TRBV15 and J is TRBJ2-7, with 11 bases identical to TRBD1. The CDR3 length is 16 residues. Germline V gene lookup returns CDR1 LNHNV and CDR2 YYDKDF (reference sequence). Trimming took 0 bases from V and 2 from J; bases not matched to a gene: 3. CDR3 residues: CATSREPGQGAYEQYF. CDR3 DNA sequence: TGTGCCACCAGCAGAGAACCGGGACAGGGGGCCTACGAGCAGTACTTC.

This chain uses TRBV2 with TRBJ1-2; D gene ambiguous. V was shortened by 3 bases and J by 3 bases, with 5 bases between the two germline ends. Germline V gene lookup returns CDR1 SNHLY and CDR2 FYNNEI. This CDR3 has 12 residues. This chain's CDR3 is CASSDQDYGYTF. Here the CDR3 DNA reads TGTGCCAGCAGTGACCAGGACTATGGCTACACCTTC.

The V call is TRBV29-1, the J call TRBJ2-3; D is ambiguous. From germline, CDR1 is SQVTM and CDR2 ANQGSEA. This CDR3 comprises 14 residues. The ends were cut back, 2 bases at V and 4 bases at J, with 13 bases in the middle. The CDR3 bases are TGCAGCGTTGAACGGGTAGTCCGTGCAGATACGCAGTATTTT. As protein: CSVERVVRADTQYF.

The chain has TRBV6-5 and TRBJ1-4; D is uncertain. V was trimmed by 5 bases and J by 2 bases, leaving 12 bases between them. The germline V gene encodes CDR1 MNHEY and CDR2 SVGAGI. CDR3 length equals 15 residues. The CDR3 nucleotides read TGTGCCAGCAGTAGAGGGAGTGCGACTAATGAAAAACTGTTTTTT. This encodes CASSRGSATNEKLFF.

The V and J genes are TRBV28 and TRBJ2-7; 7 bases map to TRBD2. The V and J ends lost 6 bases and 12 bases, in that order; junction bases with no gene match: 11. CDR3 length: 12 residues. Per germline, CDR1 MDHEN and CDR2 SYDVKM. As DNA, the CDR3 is TGTGCCAGCAGCCCCGCGGGAGAATTTCGGTACTTC. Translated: CASSPAGEFRYF.

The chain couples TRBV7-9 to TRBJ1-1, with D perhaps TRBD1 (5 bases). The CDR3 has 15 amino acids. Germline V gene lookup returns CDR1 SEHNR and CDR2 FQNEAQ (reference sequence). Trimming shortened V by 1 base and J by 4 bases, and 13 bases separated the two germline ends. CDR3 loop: CASSLGAGRGTEAFF. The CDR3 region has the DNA TGTGCCAGCAGCTTAGGGGCAGGGAGGGGCACTGAAGCTTTCTTT.

DNA for the CDR3: TGTGCCAGCAGCTCCCGGGACATTAATGAAAAACTGTTTTTT. This gives the protein CASSSRDINEKLFF. This chain connects TRBV11-3 to TRBJ1-4; tentatively, D is TRBD1 (6 bases). V lost 4 bases and J 4 bases, leaving 10 bases between the germline ends. Germline loops: CDR1 SGHNT, CDR2 YENEEA. The length of the CDR3 is 14 residues.

This chain's CDR3 is CASSGDRVRGYTF. The CDR3 coding sequence is TGTGCCAGCAGTGGGGACAGGGTCCGGGGCTACACCTTC. This chain uses TRBV28 with TRBJ1-2; 9 nucleotides align to TRBD1. The J segment lost 8 bases and the V segment lost 5 bases, leaving 6 bases of the junction unmatched. The CDR3 consists of 13 residues. Looked up from germline, CDR1 is MDHEN and CDR2 is SYDVKM.

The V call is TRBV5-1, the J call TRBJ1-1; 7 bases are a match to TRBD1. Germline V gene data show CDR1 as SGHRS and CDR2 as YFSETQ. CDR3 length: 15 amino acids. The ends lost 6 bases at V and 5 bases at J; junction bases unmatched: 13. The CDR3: CASTSQGVEGTEAFF. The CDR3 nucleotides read TGCGCCAGCACCTCTCAGGGGGTTGAGGGGACTGAAGCTTTCTTT.

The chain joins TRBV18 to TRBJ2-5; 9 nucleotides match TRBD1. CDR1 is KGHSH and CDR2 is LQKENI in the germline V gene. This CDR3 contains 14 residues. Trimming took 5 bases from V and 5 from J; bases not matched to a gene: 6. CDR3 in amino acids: CASSGTGGAETQYF. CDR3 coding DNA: TGTGCCAGCTCAGGTACAGGGGGCGCGGAGACCCAGTACTTC.